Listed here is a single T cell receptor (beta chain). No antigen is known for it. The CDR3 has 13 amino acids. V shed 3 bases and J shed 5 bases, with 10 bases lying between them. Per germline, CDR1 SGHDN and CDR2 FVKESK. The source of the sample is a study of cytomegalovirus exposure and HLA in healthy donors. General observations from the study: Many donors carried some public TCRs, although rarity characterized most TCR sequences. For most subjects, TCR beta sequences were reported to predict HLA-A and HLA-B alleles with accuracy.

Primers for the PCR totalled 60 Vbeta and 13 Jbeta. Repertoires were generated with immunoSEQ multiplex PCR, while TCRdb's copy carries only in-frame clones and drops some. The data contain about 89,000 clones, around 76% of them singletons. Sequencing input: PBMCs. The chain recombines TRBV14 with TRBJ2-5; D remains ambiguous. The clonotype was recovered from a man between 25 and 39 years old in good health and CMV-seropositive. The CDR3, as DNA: TGTGCCAGCAGCCACCCCCCCGTGGAGACCCAGTACTTC. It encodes CASSHPPVETQYF.